A single T cell receptor beta chain is shown here with its context. Its antigen is unknown. The CDR3 contains 14 residues. Germline V gene data show CDR1 as SGHVS and CDR2 as FNYEAQ. V dropped 8 bases and J dropped 4; count of bases not matched to a gene: 11. This sample was included in a study of lymphopenia after photon versus proton radiotherapy. General study findings and limits: Better survival with proton therapy was suggested as possible, not demonstrated. Relative stability marked proton patients; photon patients lost diversity and naive cells. Oligoclonal CD8+ Temra expansion after nadir drove photon patients' diversity drop.

Method: immunoSEQ multiplex PCR; TCRdb's copy keeps in-frame clones and lacks some. This sample has approximately 65,000 clones, with approximately 87% found just once. The clonotype was recovered from an elderly man with esophageal cancer. The sample here was peripheral blood, taken from a patient treated with proton-based radiotherapy. J is TRBJ2-7 and V is TRBV7-6; 7 bases match TRBD2. CDR3 sequence reads: CASGMAGEGYEQYF. DNA of the CDR3: TGTGCCAGCGGTATGGCGGGAGAAGGTTACGAGCAGTACTTC.